This TCR beta chain came from a study of spatial heterogeneity in lung cancer. Study context: The donors, about 74 patients with untreated early-stage non-small cell lung cancer, provided the samples.

Noted time point: blood at routine non-recurrence follow-up after resection. Frozen PBMC, nontumor lung or tumor provided whole RNA, which was sequenced unsorted. At least ten counts were recorded for this clonotype. What it binds is unknown. Every cDNA TCR molecule received its own unique molecular identifier. TCRdb recomputed calls from the 5' RACE reads with MiXCR, one row per CDR3 protein. This sample has more than 25,000 distinct CDR3 sequences, with roughly 5.7% found just once. Looked up from germline, CDR1 is MDHEN and CDR2 is SYDVKM. The CDR3 is 14 residues long. V lost 4 bases to trimming and J lost 7 bases, with 17 bases between them. General study points: Relative to follow-up, resection was when ubiquitous expanded tumor TCRs appeared more in blood.

Sequencing was performed on PBMCs, taken at follow-up. The chain carries TRBV28 and TRBJ2-7, with D possibly being TRBD1 or TRBD2 (5 bases each). This sequence originates from a female donor with early-stage non-small cell lung cancer. The CDR3, as DNA: TGTGCCAGCAGTTCGGATCCGGGACGGAGGGAGCAGTACTTC. Protein product: CASSSDPGRREQYF.